This T cell receptor beta chain is drawn from a study of tumor-infiltrating lymphocytes in localized non-small cell lung cancer. Study as a whole: Resected tumor was paired with non-adjacent uninvolved lung from the same patient.

Details on this clone: As yet, its antigen is unknown.

The germline CDR1 and CDR2 sequences are MNHEY and SVGAGI. The germline V and J ends were trimmed by 5 bases and 3 bases, with 8 bases remaining between them. CDR3 length: 12 residues. Here immunoSEQ multiplex PCR was the method, and the copy in TCRdb shows in-frame clones only, minus some. In the table there are about 9,900 clones, about 70% of which are singletons. Study-level results: No T-cell fraction difference was seen between IM1 and IM2 tumors. Each assay used a separate piece of the same tissue. Only some patients had TCR sequencing, depending on available tissue.

The chain employs TRBV6-5 and TRBJ2-7; D is ambiguous. Input material: lung tumor tissue. This clonotype originated in a human donor with non-small cell lung cancer. CDR3 residues: CASSLGDYEQYF. CDR3 bases: TGTGCCAGCAGTCTCGGAGACTACGAGCAGTACTTC.